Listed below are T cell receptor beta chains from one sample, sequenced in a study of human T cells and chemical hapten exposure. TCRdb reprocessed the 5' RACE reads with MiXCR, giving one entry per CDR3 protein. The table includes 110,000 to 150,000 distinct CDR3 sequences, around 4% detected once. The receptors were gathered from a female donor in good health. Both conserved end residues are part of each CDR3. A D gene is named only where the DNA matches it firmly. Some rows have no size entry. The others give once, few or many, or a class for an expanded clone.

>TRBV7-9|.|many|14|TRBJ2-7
CASSFPDRPYEQYF
TGTGCCAGCAGCTTTCCTGACAGGCCCTACGAGCAGTACTTC
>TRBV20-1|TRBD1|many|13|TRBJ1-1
CSGNPTGDTEAFF
TGCAGTGGCAACCCGACAGGGGACACTGAAGCTTTCTTT
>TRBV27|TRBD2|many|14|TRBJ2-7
CASSLSRGFYEQYF
TGTGCCAGCAGTTTATCGCGGGGGTTCTACGAGCAGTACTTC
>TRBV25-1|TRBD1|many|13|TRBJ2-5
CASGTGMGETQYF
TGTGCCAGCGGGACAGGGATGGGGGAGACCCAGTACTTC
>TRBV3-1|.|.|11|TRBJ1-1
CASSQKNEAFF
TGTGCCAGCAGCCAGAAAAATGAAGCTTTCTTT
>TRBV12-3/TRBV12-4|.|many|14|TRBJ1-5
CASSPLRGNQPQHF
TGTGCCAGCAGTCCCCTCAGGGGCAATCAGCCCCAGCATTTT
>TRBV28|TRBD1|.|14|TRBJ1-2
CASRQQGDLHGDTF
TGTGCCAGCAGACAACAGGGGGATTTACATGGCGACACCTTC
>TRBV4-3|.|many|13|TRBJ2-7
CASSQVLQVALYF
TGCGCCAGCAGCCAAGTGTTACAGGTCGCTTTGTACTTC
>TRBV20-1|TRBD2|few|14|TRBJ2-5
CSATQRGGIETQYF
TGCAGTGCAACTCAGCGGGGGGGCATAGAGACCCAGTACTTC
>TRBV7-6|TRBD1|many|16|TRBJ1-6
CASSLFSGQENSPLHF
TGTGCCAGCAGCTTATTTTCGGGACAGGAGAATTCACCCCTCCACTTT
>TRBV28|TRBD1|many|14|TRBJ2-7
CASRQGQVRYEQYF
TGTGCCAGCCGACAGGGTCAGGTTCGGTACGAGCAGTACTTC
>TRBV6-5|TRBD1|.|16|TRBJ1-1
CASSQMPGQRHTEAFF
TGTGCCAGCAGTCAAATGCCGGGACAGAGACACACTGAAGCTTTCTTT
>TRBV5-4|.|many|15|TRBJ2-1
CASSPGGARYNEQFF
TGTGCCAGCAGCCCAGGGGGGGCAAGGTACAATGAGCAGTTCTTC
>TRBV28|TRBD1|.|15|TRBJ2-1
CASSWTGSSYNEQFF
TGTGCCAGCAGTTGGACAGGGAGCTCCTACAATGAGCAGTTCTTC
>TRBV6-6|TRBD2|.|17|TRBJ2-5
CASSYSNPGGGGETQYF
TGTGCCAGCAGTTACTCGAATCCGGGGGGGGGAGGGGAGACCCAGTACTTC
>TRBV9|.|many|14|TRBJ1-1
CASSAITRYTEAFF
TGTGCCAGCAGCGCAATTACCCGGTACACTGAAGCTTTCTTT
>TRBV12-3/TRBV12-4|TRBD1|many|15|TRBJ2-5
CASSNHDRAQETQYF
TGTGCCAGCAGTAACCACGACAGGGCCCAAGAGACCCAGTACTTC
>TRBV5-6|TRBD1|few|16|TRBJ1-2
CASRQLGDSENYGYTF
TGTGCCAGCAGACAGCTGGGGGACAGCGAAAACTATGGCTACACCTTC
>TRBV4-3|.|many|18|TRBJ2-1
CASSQSSIRTSSYNEQFF
TGCGCCAGCAGCCAATCGTCCATCAGAACGAGCTCCTACAATGAGCAGTTCTTC
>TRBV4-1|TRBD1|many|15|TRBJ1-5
CASRPDRVSNQPQHF
TGCGCCAGCAGGCCAGACAGGGTCAGCAATCAGCCCCAGCATTTT
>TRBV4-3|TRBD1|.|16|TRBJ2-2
CASSHAGTGESRELFF
TGCGCCAGCAGCCATGCCGGGACAGGGGAGAGTCGGGAGCTGTTTTTT
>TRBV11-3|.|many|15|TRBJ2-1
CASSLGGTVNNEQFF
TGTGCCAGCAGCTTGGGGGGGACAGTGAACAATGAGCAGTTCTTC
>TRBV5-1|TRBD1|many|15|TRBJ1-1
CASSPPGQGATEAFF
TGCGCCAGCAGCCCCCCAGGACAGGGAGCCACTGAAGCTTTCTTT
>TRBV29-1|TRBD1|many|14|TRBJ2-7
CSVASGTGSYEQYF
TGCAGCGTTGCTTCCGGGACAGGGTCATACGAGCAGTACTTC
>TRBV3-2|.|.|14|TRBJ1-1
CASSHTGLLRGAFF
TGTGCCAGCAGCCACACAGGATTACTTCGGGGAGCTTTCTTT
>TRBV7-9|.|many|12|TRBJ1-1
CASSLRTAEAFF
TGTGCCAGCAGCTTAAGGACAGCAGAAGCTTTCTTT
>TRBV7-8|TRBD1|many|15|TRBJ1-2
CASSKNRGQTYGYTF
TGTGCCAGCAGCAAAAACAGGGGGCAAACCTATGGCTACACCTTC
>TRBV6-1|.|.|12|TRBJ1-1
CASSRPPGEAFF
TGTGCCAGCAGTCGCCCGCCAGGGGAAGCTTTCTTT
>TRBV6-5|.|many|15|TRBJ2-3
CASSYERFRTDTQYF
TGTGCCAGCAGTTACGAGCGGTTTCGCACAGATACGCAGTATTTT
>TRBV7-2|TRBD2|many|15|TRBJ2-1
CASSRGTSGSGEQFF
TGTGCCAGCAGCCGCGGGACTAGCGGTTCCGGTGAGCAGTTCTTC
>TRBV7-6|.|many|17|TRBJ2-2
CASSLSPAGPYGGELFF
TGTGCCAGCAGCTTATCTCCGGCGGGGCCTTACGGCGGGGAGCTGTTTTTT
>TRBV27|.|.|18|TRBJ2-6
CASSLKSGRRSGANVLTF
TGTGCCAGCAGTTTAAAGAGTGGACGACGCTCTGGGGCCAACGTCCTGACTTTC
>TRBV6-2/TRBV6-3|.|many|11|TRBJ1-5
CASGGFQPQHF
TGTGCCAGCGGAGGGTTTCAGCCCCAGCATTTT
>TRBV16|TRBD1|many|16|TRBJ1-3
CASSQSPGGTGNTIYF
TGTGCCAGCAGCCAATCGCCAGGGGGGACTGGAAACACCATATATTTT
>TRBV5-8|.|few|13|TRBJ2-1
CASTRGLHNEQFF
TGTGCCAGCACCCGGGGGTTGCACAATGAGCAGTTCTTC
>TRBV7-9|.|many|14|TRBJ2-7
CASSLLSGSYEQYF
TGTGCCAGCAGCTTATTATCGGGGTCCTACGAGCAGTACTTC
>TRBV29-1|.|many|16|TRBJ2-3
CSVEVGGFPSTDTQYF
TGCAGCGTTGAAGTAGGAGGATTTCCTAGCACAGATACGCAGTATTTT
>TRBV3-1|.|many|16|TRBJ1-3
CASSQGGGVAGNTIYF
TGTGCCAGCAGCCAAGGGGGTGGAGTTGCTGGAAACACCATATATTTT
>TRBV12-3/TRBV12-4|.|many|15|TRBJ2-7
CASSLEAGRRSLQYF
TGTGCCAGCAGTTTAGAAGCAGGGAGAAGGAGTCTGCAGTACTTC
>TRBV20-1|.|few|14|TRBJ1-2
CSASVTTGGYGYTF
TGCAGTGCTAGTGTCACCACCGGGGGCTATGGCTACACCTTC
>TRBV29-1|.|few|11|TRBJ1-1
CSGGGTREAFF
TGCAGCGGCGGAGGGACACGTGAAGCTTTCTTT
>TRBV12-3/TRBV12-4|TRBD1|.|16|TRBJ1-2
CATLNTGTAANYGYTF
TGTGCCACACTAAACACCGGGACAGCAGCTAACTATGGCTACACCTTC
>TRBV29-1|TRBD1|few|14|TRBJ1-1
CSVESRGPRTEAFF
TGCAGCGTTGAGAGCAGGGGGCCGAGGACTGAAGCTTTCTTT
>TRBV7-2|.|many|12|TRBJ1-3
CASSKVGNTIYF
TGTGCCAGCAGCAAGGTGGGAAACACCATATATTTT
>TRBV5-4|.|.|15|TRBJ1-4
CASNLGGTTNEKLFF
TGTGCCAGCAACCTAGGAGGGACAACTAATGAAAAACTGTTTTTT
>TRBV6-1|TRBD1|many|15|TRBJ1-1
CASSEPGQGYTEAFF
TGTGCCAGCAGTGAACCCGGACAGGGATACACTGAAGCTTTCTTT
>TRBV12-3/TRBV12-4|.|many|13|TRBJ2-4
CASSSARRNIQYF
TGTGCCAGCAGTTCGGCTAGACGGAACATTCAGTACTTC
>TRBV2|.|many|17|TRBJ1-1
CASSEDPPQARDTEAFF
TGTGCCAGCAGTGAAGACCCCCCACAGGCACGGGACACTGAAGCTTTCTTT
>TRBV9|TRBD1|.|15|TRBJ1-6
CASSVTGDRNSPLHF
TGTGCCAGCAGCGTAACCGGGGACAGAAATTCACCCCTCCACTTT
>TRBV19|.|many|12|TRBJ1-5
CASSMVNQPQHF
TGTGCCAGTAGTATGGTGAATCAGCCCCAGCATTTT
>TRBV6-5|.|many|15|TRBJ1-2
CASSYSNWAYYGYTF
TGTGCCAGCAGTTACTCGAATTGGGCCTACTATGGCTACACCTTC
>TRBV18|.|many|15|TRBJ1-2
CASSPSWTDNYGYTF
TGTGCCAGCTCACCATCGTGGACAGATAACTATGGCTACACCTTC